The 3 T cell receptor beta chains below come from one sample, sequenced in a study of post-analysis software for immune sequencing data. Overall study results and limits: Patients showed TRBV5-6, TRBV5-1 and TRBV20-1 among several TRBV segments more frequent than in controls.

For these receptors, no antigen is known. Presence of unique molecular identifiers characterized the TCR beta cDNA libraries. TCRdb re-derived calls from the PCR reads in MiXCR, one entry per CDR3 protein. The table has approximately 260,000 distinct CDR3 sequences, 36% seen once. Material: blood. The receptor set was obtained from a girl under 18 with multiple sclerosis.

This chain connects TRBV20-1 to TRBJ2-3; 7 nucleotides align to TRBD1. The CDR3 loop spans 16 amino acids. The ends lost 0 bases at V and 0 bases at J; junction bases unmatched: 6. The germline gives CDR1 DFQATT, CDR2 SNEGSKA (reference sequence). DNA of the CDR3: TGCAGTGCTAGAGATCGTCCGGGACAGAGCACAGATACGCAGTATTTT. It specifies CSARDRPGQSTDTQYF.

This clonotype was counted only a few times. The V and J genes are TRBV19 and TRBJ2-5; weak D call: TRBD1 (6 bases). V was cut by 5 bases and J by 6 bases, with 10 bases left in between. CDR1 and CDR2 from the germline V gene are LNHDA and SQIVND (reference sequence). The CDR3 length is 12 residues. CDR3 nucleotides: TGTGCCAGTAGTCCCCAGGGGAAGACCCAGTACTTC. Protein sequence: CASSPQGKTQYF.

This clonotype was seen only a few times. V usage is TRBV20-1 and J usage is TRBJ2-1; no definite D call. Trimming stripped 0 bases from V and 9 bases from J, with 6 bases between. The CDR3 has 11 residues. CDR1 DFQATT and CDR2 SNEGSKA come from the germline V gene (reference sequence). The CDR3 here is CSARESTEQFF. The CDR3 bases are TGCAGTGCTAGAGAAAGCACTGAGCAGTTCTTC.